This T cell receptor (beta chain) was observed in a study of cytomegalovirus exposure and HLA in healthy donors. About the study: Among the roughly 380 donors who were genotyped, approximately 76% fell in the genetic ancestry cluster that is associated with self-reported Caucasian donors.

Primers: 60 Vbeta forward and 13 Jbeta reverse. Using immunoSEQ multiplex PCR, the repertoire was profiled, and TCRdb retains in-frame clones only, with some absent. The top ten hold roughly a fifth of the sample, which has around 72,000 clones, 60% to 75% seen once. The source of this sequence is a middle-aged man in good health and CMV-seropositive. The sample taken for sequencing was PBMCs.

The CDR3 spells CAWSVVATDTQYF. The CDR3 DNA reads TGTGCCTGGAGTGTAGTAGCCACAGATACGCAGTATTTT. The chain has TRBV30 and TRBJ2-3; D is ambiguous. CDR1 and CDR2 from the germline V gene are GTSNPN and SVGIG (reference sequence). V lost 0 bases to trimming and J lost 2 bases, with 6 bases between them. The CDR3 covers 13 residues.